This T cell receptor beta chain stems from a study of B cell selection in AIRE deficiency. This CDR3 is 14 amino acids long. V shed 0 bases and J shed 3 bases, with 7 bases lying between them. The germline V gene encodes CDR1 SGHKS and CDR2 YYEKEE (reference sequence). Per the authors' pipeline: Pooled Tregs gave roughly 5.6x10^4 patient and 9.56x10^4 donor TCRbeta sequences. Some clones are missing from TCRdb's copy, which holds only in-frame ones; the method was immunoSEQ multiplex PCR. V and J calls and clone size are those listed in that table; D and trimming were worked out from the DNA. There are roughly 4,900 clones in the sample; about 89% occur only once, and around 3% lies in the top ten. Broader study findings: About 30.6% of healthy-shared Treg sequences were found among patient Tconv cells. Shared Treg sequences were biased toward short CDR3s with few non-templated nucleotide insertions.

As to this clone: Its cognate antigen is unknown.

Regulatory T cells were sorted as CD4+CD25hiCD127low/negative. The sequenced sample was Tregs sorted from PBMCs. The chain is built from TRBV5-5 and TRBJ2-1; no clear D gene. This TCR came from a human donor with AIRE deficiency. The chain's CDR3 is CASSLEFGYNEQFF. Written as DNA, the CDR3 is TGTGCCAGCAGCTTGGAATTCGGCTACAATGAGCAGTTCTTC.